This T cell receptor beta chain appears in the sequencing data of a study of T cells in Graves' hyperthyroidism and ophthalmopathy. This clonotype was counted many times. Stable Graves' hyperthyroidism meant no ophthalmopathy progression within 18 months. CDR1 is KGHSH and CDR2 is LQKENI in the germline V gene. V shed 0 bases, J shed 4 bases, and the junction held 3 bases outside the gene matches. The CDR3 loop spans 16 amino acids. RNA transcripts were the template for amplifying TCR beta CDR3 regions. First-round RT-PCR of the TCR CDR3 relied on the HTBI primer set. MiXCR was run by TCRdb on the multiplex PCR reads, yielding one entry per CDR3 protein. Among roughly 740,000 distinct CDR3 sequences, about 16% were seen once, and the ten largest hold over 7.5%.

The sample was blood. This TCR was sampled from a man aged 18 to 29 with Graves' hyperthyroidism. This chain links TRBV18 with TRBJ2-7; 13 bases are a match to TRBD2. The CDR3 loop is CASSPPGLAGRYEQYF. CDR3 bases: TGTGCCAGCTCACCACCGGGACTAGCGGGACGGTACGAGCAGTACTTC.